The 21 T cell receptor beta chains below come from one sample, sequenced in a study of blood T cell repertoires in COVID-19. The table came from immunoSEQ multiplex PCR; TCRdb's copy has only in-frame clones and leaves some out. The data contain some 58,000 clones, about 86% of them singletons. The sequencing input was peripheral blood. Receptors were obtained from a man in his forties or fifties with acute or convalescent COVID-19.

CDR3 protein: CASSLTGGTSGVYEQYF. CDR3 DNA: TGTGCCAGCAGCTTAACTGGAGGGACTAGCGGGGTTTACGAGCAGTACTTC. This chain uses TRBV7-3 with TRBJ2-7, with 13 bases aligning to TRBD2. CDR1 is SGHTA, CDR2 FQGTGA, per germline. Losses at the gene ends were 0 bases for V and 4 bases for J; bases not matched to a gene: 6. The CDR3 is 17 amino acids. Variable domain in full (rest from reference TRBV7-3 and TRBJ2-7): GAGVSQTPSNKVTEKGKYVELRCDPISGHTALYWYRQSLGQGPEFLIYFQGTGAADDSGLPNDRFFAVRPEGSVSTLKIQRTERGDSAVYLCASSLTGGTSGVYEQYFGPGTRLTVT.

V is TRBV10-1 and J is TRBJ1-1, with 9 positions matching TRBD1. CDR1 is WNHNN, CDR2 SYGVQD, per germline (reference sequence). This CDR3 is built from 15 residues. The V and J ends lost 5 bases and 4 bases, in that order; junction bases with no gene match: 8. CDR3 nucleotide sequence: TGCGCCAGCAGTAAACAGGGGGCCCCCCTCACTGAAGCTTTCTTT. Its translation is CASSKQGAPLTEAFF.

This sequence joins TRBV15 and TRBJ1-6, with D hard to call. This CDR3 is built from 17 residues. Germline CDR1 LNHNV, CDR2 YYDKDF (reference sequence). The V gene lost 0 bases and the J gene lost 9 bases, with 18 bases spanning the gap. The CDR3 sequence: CATSRDIGRPLLSPLHF. The DNA for the CDR3 is TGTGCCACCAGCAGAGATATTGGGCGACCATTACTTTCACCCCTCCACTTT.

This clone was counted a few times. This chain joins TRBV5-4 and TRBJ2-1, with TRBD1 matching over 8 bases. Trimming removed 7 bases from V and 4 bases from J; junction bases left unmatched: 7. Germline V gene data show CDR1 as SGHNT and CDR2 as YYREEE (reference sequence). The CDR3 consists of 14 residues. The CDR3 DNA reads TGTGCCAGCCAGACAGGGGATGCGTACAATGAGCAGTTCTTC. Its protein product is CASQTGDAYNEQFF. The whole variable domain, filled in from reference TRBV5-4 and TRBJ2-1, reads ETGVTQSPTHLIKTRGQQVTLRCSSQSGHNTVSWYQQALGQGPQFIFQYYREEENGRGNFPPRFSGLQFPNYSSELNVNALELDDSALYLCASQTGDAYNEQFFGPGTRLTVL.

This clone was found once. The chain is built from TRBV19 and TRBJ1-5, with 12 bases identical to TRBD1. V shed 9 bases and J 7 bases; nucleotides not matched to a gene: 10. This CDR3 has 15 amino acids. CDR1 LNHDA and CDR2 SQIVND come from the germline V gene (reference sequence). Written as DNA, the CDR3 is TGTGCCAGCGGTTCCGGGACAGGGGGCCGCCAGCCCCAGCATTTT. Protein sequence: CASGSGTGGRQPQHF.

The V and J genes are TRBV4-2 and TRBJ2-7, with D maybe TRBD2 (7 bases). Germline assignment: CDR1 LGHNA and CDR2 YNFKEQ. This CDR3 spans 18 amino acids. V lost 0 bases and J 0 bases, leaving 18 bases between the germline ends. This CDR3 is CASSQEGGGPGNSYEQYF. Here the CDR3 DNA reads TGTGCCAGCAGCCAAGAAGGGGGGGGGCCGGGAAACTCCTACGAGCAGTACTTC.

V usage is TRBV2 and J usage is TRBJ1-5, with no clear D. Per germline, CDR1 SNHLY and CDR2 FYNNEI. V was shortened by 6 bases and J by 9 bases, with 15 bases between the two germline ends. The CDR3 covers 13 residues. The CDR3 reads CASREGPSRPQHF. CDR3 coding DNA: TGTGCCAGCAGGGAGGGTCCGAGCCGGCCCCAGCATTTT. Looking up the rest from reference TRBV2 and TRBJ1-5 gives the full variable domain: EPEVTQTPSHQVTQMGQEVILRCVPISNHLYFYWYRQILGQKVEFLVSFYNNEISEKSEIFDDQFSVERPDGSNFTLKIRSTKLEDSAMYFCASREGPSRPQHFGDGTRLSIL.

This chain connects TRBV2 to TRBJ1-5, with 9 nucleotides matching TRBD1. The CDR3 length is 13 residues. Germline CDR1 and CDR2: SNHLY and FYNNEI. Trimming cost V 6 bases and J 5 bases; bases outside gene matches: 2. The CDR3 nucleotides read TGTGCCAGCAGGGGGGACAGGGATCAGCCCCAGCATTTT. Amino acid sequence: CASRGDRDQPQHF.

V is TRBV4-1 and J is TRBJ2-1; 7 bases line up with TRBD1. Looked up from germline, CDR1 is MGHRA and CDR2 is YSYEKL. After removal of 0 bases from V and 7 bases from J, the junction contained 18 bases not matched to a gene. The CDR3 runs to 19 residues. CDR3 amino acids: CASSQESATGSHMGNEQFF. The CDR3 coding sequence is TGCGCCAGCAGCCAAGAATCGGCGACAGGGAGTCATATGGGGAATGAGCAGTTCTTC.

The J gene is TRBJ1-1, the V gene TRBV11-3; the match to TRBD1 covers 8 bases. CDR1 is SGHNT and CDR2 is YENEEA in the germline V gene. J was trimmed by 1 base and V by 4 bases; bases with no gene match: 5. The CDR3 consists of 15 residues. This chain's CDR3 is CASSSPGTGNTEAFF. The CDR3 nucleotides read TGTGCCAGCAGCTCGCCCGGGACAGGGAACACTGAAGCTTTCTTT. The entire variable domain, with the rest obtained from reference TRBV11-3 and TRBJ1-1, is as follows: EAGVVQSPRYKIIEKKQPVAFWCNPISGHNTLYWYLQNLGQGPELLIRYENEEAVDDSQLPKDRFSAERLKGVDSTLKIQPAELGDSAVYLCASSSPGTGNTEAFFGQGTRLTVV.

The V gene is TRBV6-6, the J gene TRBJ1-2; no definite D call. V was shortened by 6 bases and J by 7 bases, with 15 bases between the two germline ends. This CDR3 contains 13 residues. The germline V gene has CDR1 MNHNY and CDR2 SVGAGI (reference sequence). CDR3 in DNA: TGTGCCAGCAGCAAACAATCAGGCTCTGGCTACACCTTC. It translates to CASSKQSGSGYTF.

A few counts support this clone. This chain uses TRBV11-2 with TRBJ2-2; tentative D call: TRBD2 (6 bases). This CDR3 has 14 residues. From germline, CDR1 is SGHAT and CDR2 FQNNGV. Trimming stripped 2 bases from V and 9 bases from J, with 13 bases between. The CDR3 DNA reads as TGTGCCAGCAGCTTAACACTAGCCTACCGGGAGCTGTTTTTT. It specifies CASSLTLAYRELFF.

This chain connects TRBV25-1 to TRBJ2-5, with unresolved D. CDR1 and CDR2 (germline): MGHDK, SYGVNS. CDR3 size: 11 residues. Trimming removed 3 bases from V and 5 bases from J, with 4 bases in between. This CDR3 reads CASSDAETQYF. DNA for the CDR3: TGTGCCAGCAGTGACGCGGAGACCCAGTACTTC.

The rearrangement links TRBV7-2 to TRBJ2-5; TRBD2 agrees at 13 bases. The germline V gene has CDR1 SGHTA and CDR2 FQGNSA. V shed 0 bases, J shed 0 bases, and the junction held 7 bases outside the gene matches. The CDR3 has 19 residues. CDR3 protein: CASSLARLTSGGNQETQYF. Here the CDR3 DNA reads TGTGCCAGCAGCTTAGCGCGTCTGACTAGCGGGGGGAACCAAGAGACCCAGTACTTC.

The chain joins TRBV11-2 to TRBJ1-1; D is undetermined. The V gene lost 7 bases and the J gene lost 4 bases, with 13 bases spanning the gap. The CDR3 length is 13 residues. Germline assignment: CDR1 SGHAT and CDR2 FQNNGV. The CDR3 here is CASTLRRGTEAFF. The CDR3 coding sequence is TGTGCCAGCACCCTCCGGCGAGGCACTGAAGCTTTCTTT.

This clone occurred once. The rearrangement joins TRBV2 to TRBJ2-3, with TRBD2 identical over 13 bases. V was clipped by 6 bases and J by 6 bases; unmatched bases: 6. The CDR3 has 15 residues. Germline lookup yields CDR1 SNHLY and CDR2 FYNNEI. In DNA, the CDR3 is TGTGCCAGCAGAATACTAGCGGGGGGGCCGGATACGCAGTATTTT. Translating it yields CASRILAGGPDTQYF.

This chain connects TRBV28 to TRBJ1-5; 10 bases align to TRBD1. Germline V lookup: CDR1 MDHEN, CDR2 SYDVKM. The CDR3 is 14 amino acids. V lost 6 bases and J lost 11; bases outside the gene matches: 10. CDR3 region: CASSSRDRGKSQHF. Written as DNA, the CDR3 is TGTGCCAGCAGCTCCCGGGACAGGGGAAAGTCCCAGCATTTT.

The gene calls are TRBV7-9 and TRBJ2-7, with D possibly TRBD2 on 5 matching bases. Between the trimmed V and J ends, which lost 1 base and 0 bases, there was a span of 7 bases. Looked up from germline, CDR1 is SEHNR and CDR2 is FQNEAQ (reference sequence). The CDR3 has 14 amino acids. For the CDR3, the DNA is TGTGCCAGCAGCTTAGGGGCGGGCTCCTACGAGCAGTACTTC. Its translation is CASSLGAGSYEQYF.

In its sample, this clone was seen once. This chain joins TRBV19 and TRBJ1-2; TRBD1 matches 8 bases. Trimming at V came to 6 bases and at J to 5 bases, leaving 8 bases not matched to a gene. Germline CDR1 reads LNHDA; CDR2 reads SQIVND (reference sequence). The CDR3 runs to 14 residues. CDR3 in amino acids: CASSQRDRLYGYTF. CDR3 DNA: TGTGCCAGTAGCCAAAGGGACAGGCTTTATGGCTACACCTTC. The variable domain in full, completed from reference TRBV19 and TRBJ1-2, reads DGGITQSPKYLFRKEGQNVTLSCEQNLNHDAMYWYRQDPGQGLRLIYYSQIVNDFQKGDIAEGYSVSREKKESFPLTVTSAQKNPTAFYLCASSQRDRLYGYTFGSGTRLTVV.

This rearrangement joins TRBV24-1 to TRBJ2-5, with D tentatively TRBD2 (7 bases). V lost 4 bases to trimming and J lost 4 bases, with 18 bases between them. The CDR3 is 16 amino acids. Germline CDR1 KGHDR, CDR2 SFDVKD. CDR3 protein: CATSDPKGGEGETQYF. CDR3 DNA: TGTGCCACCAGTGACCCAAAGGGGGGGGAGGGAGAGACCCAGTACTTC.

The chain employs TRBV12-3 or TRBV12-4 and TRBJ1-2; 7 bases are shared with TRBD1. This CDR3 is 13 amino acids long. V shed 5 bases, J shed 2 bases, and the junction held 2 bases outside the gene matches. DNA for the CDR3: TGTGCCAGCAGTCACAGGGGCAACTATGGCTACACCTTC. This sequence encodes CASSHRGNYGYTF.